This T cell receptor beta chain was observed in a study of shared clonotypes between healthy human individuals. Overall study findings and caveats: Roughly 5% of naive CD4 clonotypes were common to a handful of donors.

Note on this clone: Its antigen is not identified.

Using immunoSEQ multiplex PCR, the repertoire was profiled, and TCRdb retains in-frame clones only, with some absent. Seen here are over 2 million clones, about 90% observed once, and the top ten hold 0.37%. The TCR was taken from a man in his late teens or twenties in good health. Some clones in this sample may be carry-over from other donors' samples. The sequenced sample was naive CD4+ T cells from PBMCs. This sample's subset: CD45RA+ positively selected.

CDR3 sequence: CASSVRQGRETEAFF. CDR3 coding DNA: TGTGCCAGCAGTGTACGACAGGGCAGGGAAACTGAAGCTTTCTTT. V and J are TRBV25-1 and TRBJ1-1; TRBD1 matches 7 bases. This CDR3 region has 15 residues. Trimming took 4 bases from V and 5 from J; bases not matched to a gene: 10. CDR1 is MGHDK and CDR2 is SYGVNS in the germline V gene. Full variable domain (missing parts from reference TRBV25-1 and TRBJ1-1): EADIYQTPRYLVIGTGKKITLECSQTMGHDKMYWYQQDPGMELHLIHYSYGVNSTEKGDLSSESTVSRIRTEHFPLTLESARPSHTSQYLCASSVRQGRETEAFFGQGTRLTVV.